A selection of T cell receptor beta chains follows, all from one sample in a study of T-cell memory formation after mild COVID-19. Using its own MiXCR run on the 5' RACE reads, TCRdb lists one record per CDR3 protein. The table shows approximately 180,000 distinct CDR3 sequences, with around 16% occurring only once. Material for sequencing was PBMCs or a T cell subset sorted from them (not recorded which). Receptors originate from an adult woman who had mild COVID-19 (a few samples of this study predate the infection). Cell type and time point are not known. The CDR3 runs from the conserved cysteine through the conserved F or W. D genes are given only for firm matches. Not all rows give a size; the values are once, few, many and, for expanded clones, a class.

cdr3_aa | cdr3_nt | d_call | v_call | clone_size | j_call
CASSPGMGRRESGYTF | TGTGCCAGCAGCCCGGGGATGGGACGGCGCGAGAGTGGCTACACCTTC | - | TRBV5-5 | - | TRBJ1-2
CASSSRDGPLAGANVLTF | TGTGCCAGCAGCTCACGGGACGGACCTCTAGCTGGGGCCAACGTCCTGACTTTC | - | TRBV7-2 | few | TRBJ2-6
CASKAGTHGTQYF | TGTGCCAGCAAGGCGGGTACGCACGGGACCCAGTACTTC | - | TRBV19 | - | TRBJ2-5
CSAAASGRFNTGELFF | TGCAGTGCTGCGGCTAGCGGGAGGTTTAACACCGGGGAGCTGTTTTTT | TRBD2 | TRBV20-1 | many | TRBJ2-2
CASTPYRVGETQYF | TGTGCCAGTACCCCGTACAGGGTAGGAGAGACCCAGTACTTC | - | TRBV6-6 | few | TRBJ2-5
CASSLGGDSYYGYTF | TGCGCCAGCAGCTTGGGAGGCGACAGCTACTATGGCTACACCTTC | - | TRBV5-1 | - | TRBJ1-2
CASSYLPDTEAFF | TGTGCCAGCAGTTACTTGCCCGACACTGAAGCTTTCTTT | - | TRBV6-5 | - | TRBJ1-1
CASSPGDRVGTGELFF | TGCGCCAGCAGCCCCGGGGACAGGGTCGGCACCGGGGAGCTGTTTTTT | TRBD1 | TRBV5-1 | few | TRBJ2-2
CASSLKGSYEQYF | TGTGCCAGCAGTTTAAAGGGCAGCTACGAGCAGTACTTC | - | TRBV12-3/TRBV12-4 | - | TRBJ2-7
CASSLLGNSNQPQHF | TGTGCCAGCAGCTTATTGGGAAATAGCAATCAGCCCCAGCATTTT | - | TRBV7-8 | few | TRBJ1-5
CASSLADGSNQPQHF | TGTGCCAGCAGTTTAGCGGACGGCAGCAATCAGCCCCAGCATTTT | - | TRBV12-3/TRBV12-4 | few | TRBJ1-5
CASTGEGFGYTF | TGTGCCAGCACTGGGGAAGGGTTTGGCTACACCTTC | - | TRBV6-1 | - | TRBJ1-2
CASSLVPSGQSSSEAFF | TGCGCCAGCAGCTTGGTACCATCGGGACAGAGTTCGTCCGAAGCTTTCTTT | TRBD1 | TRBV5-1 | few | TRBJ1-1
CASSNRGTSRTRDIQYF | TGCGCCAGCAGCAACCGCGGGACTAGCAGGACCCGGGACATTCAGTACTTC | TRBD2 | TRBV5-1 | few | TRBJ2-4
CASSPLAGANYEQYF | TGTGCCAGCAGCCCGCTGGCGGGAGCGAATTACGAGCAGTACTTC | TRBD2 | TRBV7-2 | few | TRBJ2-7
CAISSPSGRWGRDNEQFF | TGTGCCATCAGTTCCCCTAGCGGGAGATGGGGGCGAGACAATGAGCAGTTCTTC | TRBD2 | TRBV10-3 | few | TRBJ2-1
CASSSYGTGKYEQYF | TGCGCCAGCAGCTCCTACGGGACAGGGAAATACGAGCAGTACTTC | TRBD1 | TRBV5-1 | - | TRBJ2-7
CASSLPSVLAGASYEQYF | TGCGCCAGCAGTCTCCCAAGCGTCTTAGCGGGAGCGTCCTACGAGCAGTACTTC | TRBD2 | TRBV23-1 | - | TRBJ2-7
CASSPRRALGDTQYF | TGTGCCAGCAGCCCCCGGAGGGCCCTCGGAGATACGCAGTATTTT | - | TRBV6-1 | few | TRBJ2-3
CASSLNPSGTGETQYF | TGTGCCAGCAGCTTAAATCCTAGCGGGACGGGAGAGACCCAGTACTTC | TRBD2 | TRBV7-6 | few | TRBJ2-5
CSSSLVAGLIYGYTF | TGTTCCAGCAGCTTAGTGGCGGGACTTATCTATGGCTACACCTTC | - | TRBV7-2 | - | TRBJ1-2
CASSLTQQGTQYF | TGTGCCAGCAGTTTAACCCAGCAGGGGACCCAGTACTTC | - | TRBV12-3/TRBV12-4 | few | TRBJ2-5
CASSLTDNEQFF | TGTGCCAGCAGTTTGACAGACAATGAGCAGTTCTTC | - | TRBV6-6 | many | TRBJ2-1
CASSSDRSNTEAFF | TGTGCCAGCTCATCCGACAGATCGAACACTGAAGCTTTCTTT | - | TRBV18 | few | TRBJ1-1
CAWTLGGAANEKLFF | TGTGCCTGGACCCTCGGGGGGGCGGCTAATGAAAAACTGTTTTTT | - | TRBV30 | - | TRBJ1-4
CASSLRLWGKMNTQYF | TGTGCCAGCAGCTTACGTCTATGGGGGAAAATGAATACGCAGTATTTT | - | TRBV11-1 | few | TRBJ2-3
CASSWGASGISSTDTQYF | TGTGCCAGCAGCTGGGGGGCTAGCGGTATTTCTAGCACAGATACGCAGTATTTT | - | TRBV7-9 | few | TRBJ2-3
CASSLDRGGRNQPQHF | TGTGCCAGCAGCTTAGACAGGGGAGGGAGGAATCAGCCCCAGCATTTT | - | TRBV11-2 | once | TRBJ1-5
CSVEQGTFSGANVLTF | TGCAGCGTTGAGCAGGGGACCTTCTCTGGGGCCAACGTCCTGACTTTC | - | TRBV29-1 | once | TRBJ2-6
CSASLATRAPTDTQYF | TGCAGTGCTAGCCTGGCGACTAGGGCCCCCACAGATACGCAGTATTTT | - | TRBV20-1 | few | TRBJ2-3